This T cell receptor beta chain was observed in a study of blood T cell repertoires in COVID-19. Study overall: Acute-phase and convalescent COVID-19 samples originated in the United States, Italy and Spain. The cDNA or gDNA used as material had been derived from T cells, B-cell-depleted T cells, or PBMCs.

In the source study's methods: Estimated nucleated cell counts came from reference gene primer amplification. Profiled with immunoSEQ multiplex PCR; TCRdb holds only in-frame clones, not every one. V, J and clone size were drawn from that table, and D and trimming were deduced from the DNA. The sample contains around 20,000 clones, approximately 84% of which appear only once. Germline CDR1 is SGDLS and CDR2 is YYNGEE. The V end lost 0 bases, the J end lost 4 bases, and 16 bases lay between the germline ends. This CDR3 spans 16 amino acids. The chain joins TRBV9 to TRBJ1-1; D is unresolved. The source of this sequence is a man in his forties with acute or convalescent COVID-19. Specimen: peripheral blood. The CDR3 DNA reads as TGTGCCAGCAGCGTAGGATACCCCCAGGAAGTCACTGAAGCTTTCTTT. This codes for CASSVGYPQEVTEAFF.